This T cell receptor (beta chain) was documented in a study of response to subunit inactivated influenza vaccine. Study results and limitations: After each seasonal influenza vaccination, few new T cells are recruited, the authors suggested.

MiXCR, run by TCRdb on the RT-PCR reads, gives a single entry per CDR3 protein. Among some 300,000 distinct CDR3 sequences, roughly 20% were seen once, and the ten largest hold around 10%. Regarding this clonotype: What it binds is unknown.

Trimming left V 6 bases short and J 0 bases short, with 20 bases between. Germline V gene sequence: CDR1 MNHNS, CDR2 SASEGT. The CDR3 sequence is 17 residues long. The specimen was PBMCs from blood, collected about 19 months after vaccination. The TCR sequence derives from a man between 50 and 69 years old who received an inactivated influenza vaccine. The chain employs TRBV6-1 and TRBJ1-1, with D hard to call. The CDR3: CASSLPRQNTLNTEAFF. The CDR3, as DNA: TGTGCCAGCAGCCTCCCTCGACAAAATACACTGAACACTGAAGCTTTCTTT.